This T cell receptor (beta chain) stems from a study of CD8 T cells in Susac syndrome. The patients who served as multiple sclerosis controls were treatment-naive and had stable or active relapsing-remitting disease that fulfilled the revised McDonald criteria. V was clipped by 3 bases and J by 0 bases; unmatched bases: 9. From germline, CDR1 is SGDLS and CDR2 YYNGEE. The CDR3 is made up of 16 amino acids. A quantity of about 0.5 to 1 ug RNA underwent reverse transcription using random hexamers. The immunoSEQ assay covered 54 Vbeta and 13 Jbeta segments for CDR3. TCRdb reprocessed the immunoSEQ multiplex PCR reads via MiXCR and lists one record per CDR3 protein. The data show 150,000 or so distinct CDR3 sequences, 90% to 95% seen once.

The sequencing input was CD8+ T cells from PBMCs. This TCR came from a human donor with multiple sclerosis. The chain links TRBV9 to TRBJ2-7; 7 bases are shared with TRBD2. In nucleotides, the CDR3 is TGTGCCAGCAGCGGTGGTGAAGCTAGCGGCTCCTACGAGCAGTACTTC. Protein: CASSGGEASGSYEQYF.